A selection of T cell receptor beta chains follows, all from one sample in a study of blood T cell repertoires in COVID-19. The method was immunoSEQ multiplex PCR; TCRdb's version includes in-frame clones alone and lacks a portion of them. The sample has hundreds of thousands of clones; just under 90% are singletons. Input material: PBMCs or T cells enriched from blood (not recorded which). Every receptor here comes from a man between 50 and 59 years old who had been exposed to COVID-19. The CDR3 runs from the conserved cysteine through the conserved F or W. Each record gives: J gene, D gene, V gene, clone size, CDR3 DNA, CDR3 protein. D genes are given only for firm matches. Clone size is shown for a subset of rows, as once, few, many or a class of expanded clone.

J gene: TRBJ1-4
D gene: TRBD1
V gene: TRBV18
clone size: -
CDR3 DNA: TGTGCCAGCTCACCCCGGACAGGGGCAAATGAAAAACTGTTTTTT
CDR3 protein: CASSPRTGANEKLFF

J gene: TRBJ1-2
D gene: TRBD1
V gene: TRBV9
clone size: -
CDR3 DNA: TGTGCCAGCAGCGAGGGGGCAGCAGGCGTCTATGGCTACACCTTC
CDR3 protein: CASSEGAAGVYGYTF

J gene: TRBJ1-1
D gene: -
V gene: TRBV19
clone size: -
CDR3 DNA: TGTGCCAGTAGTGAATACAGGGCCGAGGGGACTGAAGCTTTCTTT
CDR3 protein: CASSEYRAEGTEAFF

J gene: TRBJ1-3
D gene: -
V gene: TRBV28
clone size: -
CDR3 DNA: TGTGCCAGCAGTTTATTGCACTTTGGAAACACCATATATTTT
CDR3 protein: CASSLLHFGNTIYF

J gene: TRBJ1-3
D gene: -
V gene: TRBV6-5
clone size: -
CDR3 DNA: TGTGCCAGCAGTTGGGGCTCCAACTCTGGAAACACCATATATTTT
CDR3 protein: CASSWGSNSGNTIYF

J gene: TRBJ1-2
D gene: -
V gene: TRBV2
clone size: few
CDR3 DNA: TGTGCCACCACGGAGGCTCTGGGTGGCTACACCTTC
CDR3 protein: CATTEALGGYTF

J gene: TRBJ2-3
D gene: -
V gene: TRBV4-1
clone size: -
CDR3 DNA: TGCGCCAGCAGCAAGTCCTACCCTGGAGGAGATACGCAGTATTTT
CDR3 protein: CASSKSYPGGDTQYF

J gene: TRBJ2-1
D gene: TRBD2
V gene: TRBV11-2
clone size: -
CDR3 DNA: TGTGCCAGCAGCTTAGAACTAGCGGGAGTCAATGAGCAGTTCTTC
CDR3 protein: CASSLELAGVNEQFF

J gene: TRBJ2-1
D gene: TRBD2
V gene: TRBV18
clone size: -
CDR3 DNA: TGTGCCAGCTCACCACAGGGGCCAACTAGCGGAGTCGGTCTCTTC
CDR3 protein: CASSPQGPTSGVGLF

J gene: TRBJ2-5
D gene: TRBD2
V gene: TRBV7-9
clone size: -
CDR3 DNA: TGTGCCAGCAGCAGACTAGCGTTAGGGGAGACCCAGTACTTC
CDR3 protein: CASSRLALGETQYF

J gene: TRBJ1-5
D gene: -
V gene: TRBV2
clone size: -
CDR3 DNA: TGTGCCAGCAGTGGGGGTAGGGGTAATCAGCCCCAGCATTTT
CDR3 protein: CASSGGRGNQPQHF

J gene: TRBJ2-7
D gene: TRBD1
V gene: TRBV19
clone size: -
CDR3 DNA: TGTGCCAGTAGTTGGGGACAGGGCTCCTACGAGCAGTACTTC
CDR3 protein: CASSWGQGSYEQYF

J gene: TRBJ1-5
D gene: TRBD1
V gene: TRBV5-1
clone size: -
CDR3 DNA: TGCGCCAGCAGCTCATCACAGGGGCAGCCCCAGCATTTT
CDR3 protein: CASSSSQGQPQHF

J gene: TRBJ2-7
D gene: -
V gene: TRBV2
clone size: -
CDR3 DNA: TGTGCCGGCCTTGGCTCAAATTACTACGAGCAGTACTTC
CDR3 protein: CAGLGSNYYEQYF

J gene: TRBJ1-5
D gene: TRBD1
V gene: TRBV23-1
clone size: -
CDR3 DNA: TGCGCCACAAAGGGACAGGGGAGGGAACAGCCCCAGCATTTT
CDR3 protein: CATKGQGREQPQHF

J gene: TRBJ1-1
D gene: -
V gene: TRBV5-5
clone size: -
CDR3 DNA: TGTGCCAGCAGCAGTACAAGGGGGACTGAAGCTTTCTTT
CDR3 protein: CASSSTRGTEAFF

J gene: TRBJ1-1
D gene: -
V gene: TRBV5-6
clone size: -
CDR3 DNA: TGTGCCAGCAGCTTTTCGGGGACTGAAGCTTTCTTT
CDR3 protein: CASSFSGTEAFF

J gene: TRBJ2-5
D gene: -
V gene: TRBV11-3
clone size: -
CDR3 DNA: TGTGCCAGCAGCTTAGCTGGATCGCGGGAGACCCAGTACTTC
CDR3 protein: CASSLAGSRETQYF

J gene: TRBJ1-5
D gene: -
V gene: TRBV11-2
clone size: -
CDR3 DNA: TGTGCCAGCAGCTTAACGGTGAATCAGCCCCAGCATTTT
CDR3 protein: CASSLTVNQPQHF

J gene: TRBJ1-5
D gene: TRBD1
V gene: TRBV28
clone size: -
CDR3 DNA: TGTGCCAGCAGTTTAGGGACAGGGTATAGCAATCAGCCCCAGCATTTT
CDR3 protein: CASSLGTGYSNQPQHF

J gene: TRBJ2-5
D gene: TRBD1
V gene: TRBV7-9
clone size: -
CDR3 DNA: TGTGCCAGCAGCCTTAACCCGGGACAGCAAGAGACCCAGTACTTC
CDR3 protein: CASSLNPGQQETQYF

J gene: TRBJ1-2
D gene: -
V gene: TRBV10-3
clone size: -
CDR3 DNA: TGTGCCATCAGTGAGTCTCCGAGTCCGAACTATGGCTACACCTTC
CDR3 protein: CAISESPSPNYGYTF

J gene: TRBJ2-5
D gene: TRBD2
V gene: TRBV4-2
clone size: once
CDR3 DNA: TGTGCCAGCAGCCGAGCGGGGGGGCCATGGGAGACCCAGTACTTC
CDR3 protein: CASSRAGGPWETQYF

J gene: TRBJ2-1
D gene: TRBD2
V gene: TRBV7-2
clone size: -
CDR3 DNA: TGTGCCAGCAGCCCCTTAGCGGGGGGCCCCCGCTCCTACAATGAGCAGTTCTTC
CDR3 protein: CASSPLAGGPRSYNEQFF

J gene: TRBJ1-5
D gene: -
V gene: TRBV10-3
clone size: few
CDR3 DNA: TGTGCCATCAGTTACAGTGGGAGCAATCAGCCCCAGCATTTT
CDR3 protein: CAISYSGSNQPQHF

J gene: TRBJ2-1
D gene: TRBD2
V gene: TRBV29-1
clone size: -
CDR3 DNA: TGCAGCGTTGGGATAGCGGGAGTTGAGCAGTTCTTC
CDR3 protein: CSVGIAGVEQFF

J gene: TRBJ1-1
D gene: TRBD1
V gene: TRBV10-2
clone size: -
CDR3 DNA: TGCGCCAGTAGGACTCACAGGGGCGCGGGCACTGAAGCTTTCTTT
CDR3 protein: CASRTHRGAGTEAFF

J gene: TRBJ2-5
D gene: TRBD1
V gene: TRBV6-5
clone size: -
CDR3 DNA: TGTGCCGGGGGGACAGGGGGCTCAGAGACCCAGTACTTC
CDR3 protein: CAGGTGGSETQYF

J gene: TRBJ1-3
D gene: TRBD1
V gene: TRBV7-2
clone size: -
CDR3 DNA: TGTGCCAGCAGCACAGTTGGACAGGGACGAAACACCATATATTTT
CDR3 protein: CASSTVGQGRNTIYF

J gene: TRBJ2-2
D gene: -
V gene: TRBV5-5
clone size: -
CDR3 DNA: TGTGCCAGCAGCTTGAACTTGCTGGGGGAGCTGTTTTTT
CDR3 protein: CASSLNLLGELFF

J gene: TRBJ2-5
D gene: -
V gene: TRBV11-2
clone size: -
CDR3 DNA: TGTGCCAGCAGATCTACAGGGCTAGGGACCCAGTACTTC
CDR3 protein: CASRSTGLGTQYF

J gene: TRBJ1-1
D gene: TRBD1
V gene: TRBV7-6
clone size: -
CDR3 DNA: TGTGCCAGCAGCCCCCGACAGGGCAAGAGGACTGAAGCTTTCTTT
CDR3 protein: CASSPRQGKRTEAFF

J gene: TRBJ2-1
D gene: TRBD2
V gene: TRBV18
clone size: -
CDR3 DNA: TGTGCCAGCTCACCTTGGACTAGCGGGGGGTACAATGAGCAGTTCTTC
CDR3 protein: CASSPWTSGGYNEQFF

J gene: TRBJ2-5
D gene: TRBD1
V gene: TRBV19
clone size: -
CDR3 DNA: TGTGCCAGTACTACAGGGGGCTGGGAGACCCAGTACTTC
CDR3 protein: CASTTGGWETQYF

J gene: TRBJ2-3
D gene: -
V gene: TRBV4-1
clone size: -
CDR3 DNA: TGCGCCAGCAGCCAAGAACTAGCTGGGTCAGATACGCAGTATTTT
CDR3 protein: CASSQELAGSDTQYF

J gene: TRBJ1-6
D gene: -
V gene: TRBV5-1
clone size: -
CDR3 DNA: TGCGCCAGCAGCTTGGACTCGGGTTCACCCCTCCACTTT
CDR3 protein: CASSLDSGSPLHF

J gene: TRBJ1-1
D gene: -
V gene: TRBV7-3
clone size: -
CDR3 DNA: TGTGCCAGCAGCCCCGACGCAGGTTGGACTGAAGCTTTCTTT
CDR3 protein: CASSPDAGWTEAFF

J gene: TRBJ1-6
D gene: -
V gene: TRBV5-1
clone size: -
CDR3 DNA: TGCGCCAGCAGCTTGGGTCCGGTAAATAATAATTCACCCCTCCACTTT
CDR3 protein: CASSLGPVNNNSPLHF

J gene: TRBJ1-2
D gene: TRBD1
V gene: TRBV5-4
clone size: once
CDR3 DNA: TGTGCCAGCAGCGATAAAAGGACAGGGGACTATGGCTACACCTTC
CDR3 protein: CASSDKRTGDYGYTF

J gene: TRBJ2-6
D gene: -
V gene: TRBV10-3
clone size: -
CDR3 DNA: TGTGCCATCAGCAGGGACATGAGCTCTGGGGCCAACGTCCTGACTTTC
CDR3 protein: CAISRDMSSGANVLTF

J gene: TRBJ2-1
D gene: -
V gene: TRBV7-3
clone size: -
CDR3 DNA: TGTGCCAGCAGCTTAAAACCCCAAGCGGGCGAGCAGTTCTTC
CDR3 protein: CASSLKPQAGEQFF

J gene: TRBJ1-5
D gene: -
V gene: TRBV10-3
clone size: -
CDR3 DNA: TGTGCCATCAGTGAGTGGGGGGGGGACTATAGCAATCAGCCCCAGCATTTT
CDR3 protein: CAISEWGGDYSNQPQHF

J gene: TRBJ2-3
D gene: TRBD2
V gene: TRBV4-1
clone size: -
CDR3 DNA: TGCGCCAGCAGCCCTCAGCGGGAGGTATCGGATACGCAGTATTTT
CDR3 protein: CASSPQREVSDTQYF

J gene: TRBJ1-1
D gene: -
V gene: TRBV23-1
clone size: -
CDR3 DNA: TGCGCCACCTTCTTGGGGGGGGTAAGGGAAAACACTGAAGCTTTCTTT
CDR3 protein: CATFLGGVRENTEAFF

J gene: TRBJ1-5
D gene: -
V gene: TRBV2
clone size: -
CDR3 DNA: TGTGCCAGCAGTGAGTGGACAGCTTCCGATCAGCCCCAGCATTTT
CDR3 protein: CASSEWTASDQPQHF

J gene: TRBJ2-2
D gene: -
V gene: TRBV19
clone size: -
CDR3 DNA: TGTGCCAGTAGTCGGCAGGGGGGAACCGGGGAGCTGTTTTTT
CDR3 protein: CASSRQGGTGELFF

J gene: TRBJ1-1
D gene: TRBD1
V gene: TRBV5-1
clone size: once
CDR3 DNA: TGCGCCAGCAGCTATCTGGGACAGAGAAACACTGAAGCTTTCTTT
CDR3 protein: CASSYLGQRNTEAFF

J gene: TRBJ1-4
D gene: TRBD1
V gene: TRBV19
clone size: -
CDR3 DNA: TGTGCCAGTAGTCATGGACAGGGACTAAATGAAAAACTGTTTTTT
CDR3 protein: CASSHGQGLNEKLFF

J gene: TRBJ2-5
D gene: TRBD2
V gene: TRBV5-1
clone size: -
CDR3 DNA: TGCGCCAGCAGCTTGACGGCGGGGGGGCCGAAGACCCAGTACTTC
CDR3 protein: CASSLTAGGPKTQYF

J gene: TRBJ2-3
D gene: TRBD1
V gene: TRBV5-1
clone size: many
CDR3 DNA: TGCGCCAGCAGCTTGGTAGCGACAGGGCCCACAGATACGCAGTATTTT
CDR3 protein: CASSLVATGPTDTQYF

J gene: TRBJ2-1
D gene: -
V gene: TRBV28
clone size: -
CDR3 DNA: TGTGCCAGCAGTTCTGTATACAATGAGCAGTTCTTC
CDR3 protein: CASSSVYNEQFF

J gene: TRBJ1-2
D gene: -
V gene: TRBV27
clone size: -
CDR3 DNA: TGTGCCAGCAGTTTAAACGGGGCAGGGGCCTACTATGGCTACACCTTC
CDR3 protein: CASSLNGAGAYYGYTF

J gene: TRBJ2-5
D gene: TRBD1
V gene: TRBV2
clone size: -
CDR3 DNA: TGTGCCAGTCGGGACAGGGATTCAGAGACCCAGTACTTC
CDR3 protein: CASRDRDSETQYF

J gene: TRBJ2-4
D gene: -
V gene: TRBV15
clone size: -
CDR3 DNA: TGTGCCACCACAGCAGGGACCAAAAACATTCAGTACTTC
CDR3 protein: CATTAGTKNIQYF